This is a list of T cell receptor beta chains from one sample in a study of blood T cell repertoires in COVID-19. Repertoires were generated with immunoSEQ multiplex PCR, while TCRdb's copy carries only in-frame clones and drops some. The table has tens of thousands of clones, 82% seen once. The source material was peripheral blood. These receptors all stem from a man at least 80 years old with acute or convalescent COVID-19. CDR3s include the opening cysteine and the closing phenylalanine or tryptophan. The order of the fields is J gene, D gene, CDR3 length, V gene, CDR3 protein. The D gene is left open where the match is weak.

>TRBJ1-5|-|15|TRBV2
CASSEQQGGNQPQHF
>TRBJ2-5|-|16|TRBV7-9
CASSLDLAGRFETQYF
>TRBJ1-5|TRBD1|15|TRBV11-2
CASSSPGQGNQPQHF
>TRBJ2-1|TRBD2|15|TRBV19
CASSTLAGGPNEQFF
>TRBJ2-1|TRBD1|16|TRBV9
CASSGPGTGVVNEQFF
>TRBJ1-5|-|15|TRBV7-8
CASSLENGRNQPQHF
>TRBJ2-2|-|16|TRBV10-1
CASSSSDRDLTGELFF
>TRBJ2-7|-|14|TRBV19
CATRPGPGTYEQYF
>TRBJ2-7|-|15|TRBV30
CAWSTLAGGNYEQYF
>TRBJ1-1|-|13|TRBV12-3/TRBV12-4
CASSRQENTEAFF
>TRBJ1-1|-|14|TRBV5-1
CASTQAGGDTEAFF
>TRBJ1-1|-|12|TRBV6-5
CASSYSDSEAFF
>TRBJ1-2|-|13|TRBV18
CASSPPLRYGYTF
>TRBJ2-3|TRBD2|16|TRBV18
CASSPRTSGGRDTQYF
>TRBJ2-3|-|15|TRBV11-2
CASNFPGIGTDTQYF
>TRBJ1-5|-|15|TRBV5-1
CASSFEGGSNQPQHF